The clone carrying this T cell receptor (beta chain) appeared many times. The lymph nodes were axillary draining lymph nodes from breast cancer patients. These data are taken from a study of breast tumors, draining lymph nodes, adjacent tissues. The CDR3 is 14 residues long. V lost 6 bases and J lost 6, with 19 bases in between. Germline values: CDR1 SGHRS, CDR2 YFSETQ. TCRdb analysed the multiplex PCR reads with MiXCR anew, one entry per CDR3 protein. This sample has 100,000 to 150,000 distinct CDR3 sequences, with just under 20% found just once. The source of this sequence is a female donor with breast cancer. Some clones in this sample may be carry-over from other donors' samples. Sequencing input: axillary lymph node tissue. This chain connects TRBV5-1 to TRBJ2-7; D is possibly TRBD2 (6 bases). The CDR3 sequence is CASTPSGVGTEQYF. The CDR3 nucleotides are TGCGCCAGCACCCCCTCGGGGGTCGGAACCGAGCAGTACTTC. The whole variable domain, remainder taken from reference TRBV5-1 and TRBJ2-7, is KAGVTQTPRYLIKTRGQQVTLSCSPISGHRSVSWYQQTPGQGLQFLFEYFSETQRNKGNFPGRFSGRQFSNSRSEMNVSTLELGDSALYLCASTPSGVGTEQYFGPGTRLTVT.